This section outlines one T cell receptor (beta chain) sequence together with its context. Its target is not known. CDR1 and CDR2 (germline): MNHEY, SVGAGI. Losses at the gene ends were 4 bases for V and 5 bases for J; bases not matched to a gene: 5. The CDR3 extends over 14 amino acids. Data came from immunoSEQ multiplex PCR; TCRdb stores just in-frame clones and leaves some out. The sample includes under 20,000 clones, around 79% of them seen just once. This entry is derived from a study of graft-versus-host responses after intestinal transplantation. In the study overall: All of the recipients had induction that used anti-thymocyte globulin, then tacrolimus and steroids for two to four years.

Whole-study findings and limits: Recipient bone marrow held GvH clones, some seen earlier in ileum or blood. Allografts carried high graft-versus-host to host-versus-graft clonal ratios in patients having graft-donor T cell macrochimerism.

The sequence was collected from a human patient who received an intestinal transplant, so some T cells may come from the graft donor. The sample was PBMCs, taken 14 days after transplant. The chain is built from TRBV6-5 and TRBJ1-1; 9 bases match TRBD1. The CDR3 DNA reads TGTGCCAGCAGTTTTACAGGGGGCGGGACTGAAGCTTTCTTT. Its protein product is CASSFTGGGTEAFF.